This T cell receptor (beta chain) was sequenced in a study of OX40 agonist ivuxolimab in advanced cancers. Study-level information: The dose of intravenous ivuxolimab that patients received every 2 weeks ranged from 0.01 to 10 mg/kg. The eligibility criteria allowed prior anti-PD-1, anti-PD-L1 or anti-CTLA-4 therapy, and around 40% had some.

TCRdb's copy holds only in-frame clones and misses some; the assay was immunoSEQ multiplex PCR. In the table there are around 40,000 clones, approximately 80% of which are singletons. V lost 3 bases and J lost 4; bases outside the gene matches: 6. The CDR3 is 15 residues long. CDR1 and CDR2 from the germline V gene are MNHEY and SMNVEV (reference sequence). This material consisted of CD4+ or CD8+ T cells sorted from blood, taken in a trial of the OX40 agonist ivuxolimab. This sequence joins TRBV27 and TRBJ1-3; TRBD1 agrees at 7 bases. The receptor's source is an adult with an advanced solid tumor such as melanoma, head and neck, liver or kidney cancer. The CDR3: CASSLTGTAGNTIYF. For the CDR3, the DNA is TGTGCCAGCAGTTTGACTGGGACAGCAGGAAACACCATATATTTT.